One sample yielded the 27 T cell receptor beta chains listed below, sequenced in a study of blood T cells in healthy people across ages. Together with a sample-barcoded 5' primer, a J-beta primer mix was included in a second PCR lasting about 6 to 11 cycles. In TCRdb, the 5' RACE reads were re-called with MiXCR into one record per CDR3 protein. The sample has 720,000 or so distinct CDR3 sequences, 40% to 50% seen once; the top ten hold 25% to 30%. The sequencing sample was made of blood. All receptors come from an elderly man in good health.

This clonotype occurred once. Germline and junction disagree at one end, which may indicate a read error. The chain couples TRBV7-2 to TRBJ2-2; D not certain. CDR1 is SGHTA, CDR2 FQGNSA, per germline. The CDR3 spans 15 residues. The CDR3 nucleotides read TGTGACAGCAGCCTGGTACCGGGGAACACCGGGGAGCTGTTTTTT. Encoded protein: CDSSLVPGNTGELFF.

This clonotype was found a few times. The chain has TRBV20-1 and TRBJ2-1, with TRBD2 matching over 8 bases. Germline V gene lookup returns CDR1 DFQATT and CDR2 SNEGSKA (reference sequence). Trimming at V came to 6 bases and at J to 12 bases, leaving 13 bases not matched to a gene. This CDR3 contains 13 residues. The CDR3 DNA reads as TGCAGTGCCTCCGGGACTAGTAACGGCGTGCAGTTCTTC. Amino acid sequence: CSASGTSNGVQFF.

The chain links TRBV4-3 to TRBJ2-7; D not resolved. Trimming shortened V by 2 bases and J by 2 bases, and 10 bases separated the two germline ends. Germline CDR1 is LGHNA and CDR2 is YSLEER. This CDR3 is built from 14 residues. The CDR3 loop reads CASSQRTATYEQYF. The CDR3 DNA follows: TGCGCCAGCAGCCAACGCACAGCTACCTACGAGCAGTACTTC.

The CDR3 protein is CSASDREETGYF. The DNA for the CDR3 is TGCAGTGCTTCGGACAGAGAAGAGACCGGGTACTTC. This chain links TRBV20-1 with TRBJ2-5, with D maybe TRBD1 (6 bases). Germline loops: CDR1 DFQATT, CDR2 SNEGSKA (reference sequence). Trimming left V 5 bases short and J 13 bases short, with 20 bases between. The CDR3 is made up of 12 amino acids.

This clonotype was counted a few times. The CDR3 protein is CASSLTRQDPSYEQYF. The CDR3 bases are TGTGCCAGCAGTTTGACCCGACAGGACCCCTCGTACGAGCAGTACTTC. V usage is TRBV5-5 and J usage is TRBJ2-7, with a tentative D call TRBD1 (6 bases). Germline V gene lookup returns CDR1 SGHKS and CDR2 YYEKEE (reference sequence). The CDR3 has 16 residues. V was cut by 5 bases and J by 4 bases, with 22 bases left in between.

This clonotype has only a few counts. This sequence joins TRBV7-2 and TRBJ2-3; 9 nucleotides agree with TRBD2. The CDR3 length is 16 residues. Looked up from germline, CDR1 is SGHTA and CDR2 is FQGNSA. V lost 4 bases and J lost 5; bases outside the gene matches: 10. DNA for the CDR3: TGTGCCAGCAGCTCCTCTAGCGGGGAGGGGGGAGATACGCAGTATTTT. Translation: CASSSSSGEGGDTQYF.

Note on this clonotype: A much larger clonotype is one base distant, so this may be a read error. J is TRBJ2-3 and V is TRBV29-1; 9 bases fit TRBD1. The V gene end was trimmed by 7 bases and the J gene end by 0 bases; junction bases not matched to a gene: 8. Per the germline V gene, CDR1 is SQVTM and CDR2 is ANQGSEA. The CDR3 loop spans 15 amino acids. CDR3 in amino acids: CSATVGQGSTDTQYF. Written as DNA, the CDR3 is TGCAGCGCGACAGTCGGACAGGGGAGCACAGATACGCAGTATTTT.

This chain uses TRBV4-1 with TRBJ2-6, with D unresolved. Germline loops: CDR1 MGHRA, CDR2 YSYEKL. V was cut by 0 bases and J by 0 bases, with 9 bases left in between. This CDR3 contains 17 residues. Written as DNA, the CDR3 is TGCGCCAGCAGCCAAGATGGCCGGAGCTCTGGGGCCAACGTCCTGACTTTC. Its protein is CASSQDGRSSGANVLTF.

This clonotype was counted between two and nine times. The chain employs TRBV7-6 and TRBJ2-1; 9 bases agree with TRBD2. Per germline, CDR1 SGHVS and CDR2 FNYEAQ. The junction had 15 bases not matched to a gene; V was cut back by 5 bases and J by 7 bases. The CDR3 has 17 residues. The CDR3, as DNA: TGTGCCAGCAGCGATAGCGGGAGTGGATGGCTGAGGAATGAGCAGTTCTTC. Residues: CASSDSGSGWLRNEQFF.

The genes are TRBV7-2 and TRBJ2-2, with D unresolved. CDR3 length: 13 amino acids. The germline V gene encodes CDR1 SGHTA and CDR2 FQGNSA. Trimming took 4 bases from V and 3 from J, leaving 6 bases between them. This CDR3 is CASSSSHTGELFF. CDR3 nucleotide sequence: TGTGCCAGCAGCTCCTCACACACCGGGGAGCTGTTTTTT.

The rearrangement uses TRBV27 and TRBJ2-3; TRBD2 aligns across 12 bases. Germline CDR1 is MNHEY and CDR2 is SMNVEV (reference sequence). The CDR3 is 17 amino acids. The junction had 11 bases not matched to a gene; V was cut back by 5 bases and J by 5 bases. CDR3 region: CASSPFGLAGRLDTQYF. The CDR3 DNA is TGTGCCAGCAGTCCCTTTGGACTAGCGGGAAGGTTAGATACGCAGTATTTT.

The chain carries TRBV20-1 and TRBJ2-7, with D tentatively TRBD1 (5 bases). CDR3 length: 13 residues. V shed 3 bases and J shed 6 bases, with 15 bases lying between them. Germline V gene lookup returns CDR1 DFQATT and CDR2 SNEGSKA (reference sequence). CDR3 protein: CSASSGANGEQYF. The CDR3 DNA sequence: TGCAGTGCTAGTTCTGGGGCCAATGGCGAGCAGTACTTC.

The chain employs TRBV10-2 and TRBJ1-2; D may be TRBD1 (6 bases). Germline assignment: CDR1 WSHSY and CDR2 SAAADI. This CDR3 has 16 residues. V was cut by 7 bases and J by 2 bases, with 20 bases left in between. CDR3 protein: CASTSGDQGVNYGYTF. In nucleotides, the CDR3 is TGCGCCAGCACCTCAGGGGATCAGGGCGTAAACTATGGCTACACCTTC.

The V and J genes are TRBV2 and TRBJ2-7; D ambiguous. The CDR3 loop spans 12 amino acids. Deletions cut 4 bases from V and 7 bases from J, with 11 bases between. CDR1 SNHLY and CDR2 FYNNEI come from the germline V gene. The CDR3 DNA follows: TGTGCCAGCAGTGTAACGCCTGGGGAGCAGTACTTC. Protein sequence: CASSVTPGEQYF.

This clonotype was recorded a few times. The chain links TRBV6-2 or TRBV6-3 to TRBJ2-5; tentative D call: TRBD1 (5 bases). Trimming cost V 2 bases and J 5 bases, with 18 bases left between them. Germline lookup yields CDR1 MNHEY and CDR2 SVGEGT. The CDR3 length is 16 residues. The CDR3 sequence is CASSYLGVRGRETQYF. In DNA, the CDR3 is TGTGCCAGCAGTTACCTTGGAGTTAGGGGTCGGGAGACCCAGTACTTC.

V and J are TRBV19 and TRBJ1-5; weak D call: TRBD1 (6 bases). The germline V gene has CDR1 LNHDA and CDR2 SQIVND (reference sequence). This CDR3 is built from 13 residues. V dropped 6 bases and J dropped 10 bases, with 16 bases sitting between them. The chain's CDR3 is CASSQAPRGPQHF. The CDR3 DNA follows: TGTGCCAGTAGCCAGGCCCCCAGGGGACCCCAGCATTTT.

The chain joins TRBV20-1 to TRBJ1-1, with D possibly TRBD1 on 6 matching bases. V shed 7 bases and J shed 5 bases, with 17 bases lying between them. The CDR3 is 13 residues long. Germline values: CDR1 DFQATT, CDR2 SNEGSKA (reference sequence). This CDR3 reads CSVLKGVKTEAFF. The CDR3 coding sequence is TGCAGTGTTCTTAAGGGGGTTAAAACTGAAGCTTTCTTT.

This clonotype has a handful of counts. The chain employs TRBV15 and TRBJ2-6; D is undetermined. The germline gives CDR1 LNHNV, CDR2 YYDKDF (reference sequence). The CDR3 is 14 amino acids. Trimming stripped 4 bases from V and 5 bases from J, with 9 bases between. CDR3 loop: CATSNDMRANVLTF. The DNA for the CDR3 is TGTGCCACCAGCAATGACATGCGGGCCAACGTCCTGACTTTC.

This chain joins TRBV20-1 and TRBJ2-1; 14 positions agree with TRBD2. Trimming cost V 0 bases and J 12 bases; bases outside gene matches: 7. This CDR3 spans 15 amino acids. Germline CDR1 DFQATT, CDR2 SNEGSKA (reference sequence). CDR3 residues: CSARDGTSGRVAQFF. Written as DNA, the CDR3 is TGCAGTGCTAGAGATGGGACTAGCGGGAGAGTTGCGCAGTTCTTC.

The V gene is TRBV11-3, the J gene TRBJ2-5, with a weak D call TRBD2 (6 bases). The J call may not be correct, given that the DNA end is closer to TRBJ2-1. The CDR3 covers 15 residues. Germline-derived CDR1 and CDR2 are SGHNT and YENEEA. CDR3 amino acids: CASSAFSGTKETQFF. The CDR3 coding sequence is TGTGCCAGCAGCGCCTTTAGCGGAACCAAAGAGACCCAGTTCTTC.

V usage is TRBV4-2 and J usage is TRBJ2-6; D might be TRBD1 (5 bases). CDR3 length: 18 residues. Germline loops: CDR1 LGHNA, CDR2 YNFKEQ. Trimming removed 2 bases from V and 1 base from J, with 15 bases in between. CDR3 nucleotide sequence: TGTGCCAGCAGCCAATCGGCAGGGAAAACTTCTGGGGCCAACGTCCTGACTTTC. Translating it yields CASSQSAGKTSGANVLTF.

The chain employs TRBV29-1 and TRBJ2-1, with D uncertain. The CDR3 covers 12 residues. Trimming took 4 bases from V and 6 from J, leaving 10 bases between them. Germline-derived CDR1 and CDR2 are SQVTM and ANQGSEA. CDR3 region: CSVGGTCNEQFF. CDR3 sequence (DNA): TGCAGCGTTGGAGGTACCTGCAATGAGCAGTTCTTC.

A word on this clonotype: A clone one base away is much larger, so this may be a read error. The chain employs TRBV7-8 and TRBJ1-2; TRBD1 agrees at 8 bases. CDR3 length equals 14 residues. Trimming took 5 bases from V and 8 from J; bases not matched to a gene: 10. Looked up from germline, CDR1 is SGHVS and CDR2 is FQNEAQ. The CDR3 DNA is TGTGCCAGCAGCGCCTCGACAGGGGAGGGAGGCTACACCTTC. This codes for CASSASTGEGGYTF. The full variable domain, rest sourced from reference TRBV7-8 and TRBJ1-2, is GAGVSQSPRYKVAKRGQDVALRCDPISGHVSLFWYQQALGQGPEFLTYFQNEAQLDKSGLPSDRFFAERPEGSVSTLKIQRTQQEDSAVYLCASSASTGEGGYTFGSGTRLTVV.

The table lists this clonotype with many counts. This sequence joins TRBV5-1 and TRBJ2-1; 8 bases line up with TRBD2. The CDR3 is 15 residues long. V lost 3 bases to trimming and J lost 1 base; unmatched junction nucleotides: 3. Germline-derived CDR1 and CDR2 are SGHRS and YFSETQ. CDR3 amino acids: CASSSLAGSYNEQFF. The DNA for the CDR3 is TGCGCCAGCAGCTCTTTAGCGGGATCCTACAATGAGCAGTTCTTC.

The J gene is TRBJ2-5, the V gene TRBV10-1; 10 bases match TRBD2. This CDR3 is 14 amino acids long. Trimming cost V 8 bases and J 11 bases; bases outside gene matches: 14. The germline gives CDR1 WNHNN, CDR2 SYGVQD (reference sequence). The CDR3 loop is CASGDSGRRGEQYF. The CDR3 region has the DNA TGCGCCAGCGGAGATAGCGGGAGGAGGGGAGAGCAGTACTTC.

The chain has TRBV5-4 and TRBJ2-4; D unresolved. The CDR3 covers 15 residues. Germline V gene sequence: CDR1 SGHNT, CDR2 YYREEE (reference sequence). Between the trimmed V and J ends, which lost 4 bases and 0 bases, there was a span of 11 bases. The CDR3 DNA sequence: TGTGCCAGCAGCCCTGGGGTCGAAGCCAAAAACATTCAGTACTTC. The encoded protein is CASSPGVEAKNIQYF. Full variable domain (rest looked up from reference TRBV5-4 and TRBJ2-4): ETGVTQSPTHLIKTRGQQVTLRCSSQSGHNTVSWYQQALGQGPQFIFQYYREEENGRGNFPPRFSGLQFPNYSSELNVNALELDDSALYLCASSPGVEAKNIQYFGAGTRLSVL.

The gene calls are TRBV4-3 and TRBJ2-7; no clear D gene. Trimming cost V 1 base and J 2 bases, with 12 bases left between them. The CDR3 is 15 amino acids. Germline V CDR1 and CDR2: LGHNA, YSLEER. The DNA for the CDR3 is TGCGCCAGCAGCCAAGGGAGTTTGCCAACCTACGAGCAGTACTTC. Protein: CASSQGSLPTYEQYF.